This TCR beta chain was identified during a study of STAT5B mutations in CD4+ large granular lymphocyte leukemia. TCRdb's copy holds only in-frame clones and misses some; the assay was immunoSEQ multiplex PCR. The data contain tens of thousands of clones, 80% to 90% of them seen just once; the ten biggest clones take up 3.5% to 5%. This CDR3 contains 16 residues. V lost 3 bases to trimming and J lost 0 bases; unmatched junction nucleotides: 5. CDR1 MNHEY and CDR2 SVGAGI come from the germline V gene. This receptor was identified in a human donor in good health. V is TRBV6-5 and J is TRBJ2-1; TRBD2 aligns across 7 bases. Material: CD4+ T cells from blood buffy coats. This CDR3 reads CASSYARGSSYNEQFF. The CDR3 DNA reads as TGTGCCAGCAGTTATGCGCGGGGGAGCTCCTACAATGAGCAGTTCTTC.